This T cell receptor beta chain was observed in a study of blood T cells in healthy people across ages. Study conclusions and caveats: A greater number of naive CD4+ cells and higher diversity distinguished long-lived donors from aged donors. Shifts in expanded clonotypes may have been confounded by donor CMV status, which was unknown.

A second PCR, run for about 7 to 11 cycles, used a sample-barcoded 5' primer plus a J-beta primer mix. Via MiXCR, TCRdb re-called the 5' RACE reads, giving one row per CDR3 protein. Of approximately 780,000 distinct CDR3 sequences in the sample, roughly 25% were seen once. Germline V gene sequence: CDR1 LNHNV, CDR2 YYDKDF (reference sequence). The CDR3 runs to 15 residues. Trimming at V came to 3 bases and at J to 4 bases, leaving 8 bases not matched to a gene. Regarding this clonotype: Its antigen is as yet unknown.

Samples each had at least 6 micrograms of total RNA extracted. The sample also formed part of further work on T cells of mothers and their children.

The V gene is TRBV15, the J gene TRBJ1-2; 7 nucleotides align to TRBD1. Material: blood. This TCR was recovered from a boy aged 5 to 17 in good health. As DNA, the CDR3 is TGTGCCACCAGCAGGGATCCGGGACAGCTCTATGGCTACACCTTC. Its protein product is CATSRDPGQLYGYTF.